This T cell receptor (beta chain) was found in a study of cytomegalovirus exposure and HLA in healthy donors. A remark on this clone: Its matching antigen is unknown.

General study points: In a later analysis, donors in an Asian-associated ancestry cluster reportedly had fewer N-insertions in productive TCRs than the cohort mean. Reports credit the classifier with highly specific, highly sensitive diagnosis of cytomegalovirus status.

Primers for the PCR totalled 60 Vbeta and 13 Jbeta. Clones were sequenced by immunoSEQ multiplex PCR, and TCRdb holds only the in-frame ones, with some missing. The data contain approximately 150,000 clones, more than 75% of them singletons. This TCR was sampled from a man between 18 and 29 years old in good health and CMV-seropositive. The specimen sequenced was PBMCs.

The CDR3 DNA follows: TGTGCCAGTAGGAGCGGATGGAGGTTCGATGAGCAGTTCTTC. It encodes CASRSGWRFDEQFF. The chain has TRBV19 and TRBJ2-1, with D perhaps matching TRBD2 (5 bases). Trimming took 6 bases from V and 8 from J, leaving 17 bases between them. The CDR3 consists of 14 residues. Germline assignment: CDR1 LNHDA and CDR2 SQIVND (reference sequence).